This T cell receptor beta chain was sequenced for a study of shared clonotypes between healthy human individuals. In the study overall: With ages of 18 to 49, the donors were two women and a few men. For every donor, three CD4 naive, three CD4 memory, two CD8 naive and one CD8 memory plates were used. Study-wide results and limits: Blood alone was sampled, and tissue repertoires likely differ.

The CDR3 extends over 15 amino acids. The V gene's germline CDR1 is SGHTA and CDR2 FQGNSA. Trimming pared 1 base from V and 4 bases from J, leaving 11 bases between. Sequenced by immunoSEQ multiplex PCR; TCRdb stores in-frame clones only, minus some. This repertoire shows about 680,000 clones, around 73% found once; its top ten account for 1.5% to 2%. In regard to this clone: As yet, its antigen is unknown.

Sequencing input: memory CD4+ T cells sorted from blood. Subset noted: CD45RA-negative fraction. The J gene is TRBJ1-5, the V gene TRBV7-2, with D uncertain. This clonotype originated in a woman under 40 in good health. The CDR3 sequence: CASSLGAGNNQPQHF. In DNA, the CDR3 is TGTGCCAGCAGCTTAGGGGCGGGGAATAATCAGCCCCAGCATTTT.